The clone carrying this TCR beta chain was counted between two and nine times. Antigen specificity is unknown. The record originates from a study of beta chain features in type 1 diabetes. Study-level background: The patient and healthy donor groups were comparable for age, gender and cell yields. Study-wide findings and caveats: Sequencing used cDNA, and cells with high TCR expression could therefore be over-represented. In all four CD4+ subsets, TCRB CDR3 length was significantly, moderately reduced in type 1 diabetes.

Every isolated RNA sample was fully reverse transcribed, so sequencing captured expressed TCRB transcripts. TCRdb keeps only in-frame clones here, not all; method: immunoSEQ multiplex PCR. This table holds 400,000 or so clones, 10% to 15% found once. J lost 1 base, V lost 5 bases, and 7 bases had no gene match. In germline, CDR1 is SQVTM, CDR2 ANQGSEA. This CDR3 region has 14 residues. The chain has TRBV29-1 and TRBJ2-7; 8 nucleotides align to TRBD2. This clonotype was sampled from a woman in her late teens or twenties with type 1 diabetes. Sample: naive CD4+ T cells from blood. The CDR3 sequence is CSVTRGGPSYEQYF. The CDR3 DNA sequence: TGCAGCGTTACGCGCGGGGGGCCTTCCTACGAGCAGTACTTC.